Shown below are 29 T cell receptor beta chains from a single sample sequenced in a study of beta chain features in type 1 diabetes. Study-level findings and limits: There was a moderate but significant shortening of TCRB CDR3s in all four CD4+ subsets of Type 1 diabetes patients.

These receptors' antigens are unknown. Sequencing targeted expressed TCRB transcripts, as all isolated RNA had been reverse transcribed. The table came from immunoSEQ multiplex PCR; TCRdb's copy has only in-frame clones and leaves some out. This sample carries more than 550,000 clones, over 11% of them seen once, and the ten largest clones take approximately 0.042%. Sequencing was done on a sample of naive CD4+ T cells from blood. The receptors were sampled from a young man with type 1 diabetes.

This clone has a single count. Distinct nucleotide sequences in the sample also encode this CDR3. The gene calls are TRBV7-9 and TRBJ1-5; D is ambiguous. V lost 1 base and J lost 2, with 6 bases in between. This CDR3 comprises 14 residues. Germline CDR1 and CDR2: SEHNR and FQNEAQ (reference sequence). CDR3 residues: CASSLETGNQPQHF. As DNA, the CDR3 is TGTGCCAGCAGCTTAGAAACGGGCAATCAGCCCCAGCATTTT.

The J gene is TRBJ1-3, the V gene TRBV9; unclear D gene. The CDR3 consists of 16 residues. With 4 bases removed from V and 0 bases from J, the gap between germline ends came to 14 bases. CDR1 and CDR2 (germline): SGDLS, YYNGEE. The CDR3, as DNA: TGTGCCAGCAGCCCTCAGGTTGGGAGCTCTGGAAACACCATATATTTT. It codes for CASSPQVGSSGNTIYF.

The CDR3 spells CASGGGPTYEQYF. The CDR3 DNA reads TGTGCCAGCGGGGGGGGTCCCACCTACGAGCAGTACTTC. V usage is TRBV6-1 and J usage is TRBJ2-7, with 7 bases aligning to TRBD2. Trimming at V came to 8 bases and at J to 2 bases, leaving 6 bases not matched to a gene. Germline V lookup: CDR1 MNHNS, CDR2 SASEGT. This CDR3 contains 13 residues.

The sample holds a few counts of this clone. The DNA for the CDR3 is TGTGCCACCAGCAGAGATTCGTCCAGTAGTAGCAATCAGCCCCAGCATTTT. It encodes CATSRDSSSSSNQPQHF. The chain carries TRBV15 and TRBJ1-5; no reliable D call. Germline V lookup: CDR1 LNHNV, CDR2 YYDKDF (reference sequence). V lost 0 bases to trimming and J lost 0 bases, with 12 bases between them. This CDR3 is 17 amino acids long.

The chain recombines TRBV27 with TRBJ1-2; 8 positions agree with TRBD1. The trim removed 5 bases at V and 7 bases at J, leaving 9 bases unmatched. The CDR3 has 14 residues. Looked up from germline, CDR1 is MNHEY and CDR2 is SMNVEV (reference sequence). This CDR3 reads CASSRDRGQSGYTF. Here the CDR3 DNA reads TGTGCCAGCAGTCGAGACAGGGGTCAGTCTGGCTACACCTTC.

This clone was recorded a few times. V usage is TRBV6-5 and J usage is TRBJ2-1; 8 bases map to TRBD1. This CDR3 has 16 amino acids. Trimming removed 4 bases from V and 8 bases from J; junction bases left unmatched: 13. CDR1 is MNHEY, CDR2 SVGAGI, per germline. The CDR3 DNA is TGTGCCAGCAGTTCTTGGACAGGGAGCCAGCCGTATGAGCAGTTCTTC. Amino acids: CASSSWTGSQPYEQFF.

This clone was picked up a small number of times. The rearrangement links TRBV4-1 to TRBJ2-3; 7 bases line up with TRBD2. With V trimmed by 4 bases and J by 6 bases, 13 bases remained unmatched. Germline CDR1 reads MGHRA; CDR2 reads YSYEKL. The CDR3 is 16 residues long. CDR3 sequence (DNA): TGCGCCAGCAGCCGGTCTAGCGGTATACTGGGGGATACGCAGTATTTT. The encoded protein is CASSRSSGILGDTQYF.

This clone was observed a few times. This sequence joins TRBV5-4 and TRBJ2-1; TRBD2 might be the D (5 bases). This CDR3 has 16 residues. The V end lost 4 bases, the J end lost 7 bases, and 21 bases lay between the germline ends. Germline loops: CDR1 SGHNT, CDR2 YYREEE (reference sequence). CDR3 DNA sequence: TGTGCCAGCAGCCTGACGCAAGCGAGAGGGATGAATGAGCAGTTCTTC. It encodes CASSLTQARGMNEQFF.

The rearrangement joins TRBV6-5 to TRBJ1-2; no clear D gene. This CDR3 spans 13 amino acids. The germline V gene encodes CDR1 MNHEY and CDR2 SVGAGI. The V gene lost 7 bases and the J gene lost 3 bases, with 12 bases spanning the gap. The CDR3 reads CASNNDRYYGYTF. CDR3 coding DNA: TGTGCCAGCAATAACGACCGATACTATGGCTACACCTTC.

The chain uses TRBV19 and TRBJ2-3; 8 bases match TRBD1. Germline-derived CDR1 and CDR2 are LNHDA and SQIVND (reference sequence). After removal of 4 bases from V and 7 bases from J, the junction contained 7 bases not matched to a gene. CDR3 size: 14 residues. The CDR3 loop is CASSTPGQDNTQYF. For the CDR3, the DNA is TGTGCCAGTAGTACCCCGGGACAGGATAATACGCAGTATTTT.

The chain is built from TRBV7-9 and TRBJ2-7; 9 nucleotides align to TRBD1. The end of the DNA fits TRBJ2-5 better, so the J call may be wrong. This CDR3 region has 15 residues. The germline CDR1 and CDR2 sequences are SEHNR and FQNEAQ (reference sequence). The CDR3 bases are TGTGCCAGCAGCTCATCTGACAGGGGGATAGTGACCCAGTACTTC. This codes for CASSSSDRGIVTQYF.

The DNA of the CDR3 is TGTGCCAGCAGCCGTGACGACAGGATGACTGAAGCTTTCTTT. Translation: CASSRDDRMTEAFF. The chain links TRBV6-5 to TRBJ1-1; TRBD1 is a possible D gene (6 bases). Trimming pared 6 bases from V and 5 bases from J, leaving 16 bases between. Germline CDR1 is MNHEY and CDR2 is SVGAGI. This CDR3 has 14 amino acids.

This clone was counted only a few times. This rearrangement joins TRBV30 to TRBJ1-4; D not certain. The CDR3 has 15 residues. Per the germline V gene, CDR1 is GTSNPN and CDR2 is SVGIG (reference sequence). V was cut by 4 bases and J by 1 base, with 13 bases left in between. Written as DNA, the CDR3 is TGTGCCTGGAACTTGGACTTAAGAACTAATGAAAAACTGTTTTTT. Amino acids: CAWNLDLRTNEKLFF.

This clone has a handful of counts. The CDR3 reads CASSRSSPGTENTEAFF. Written as DNA, the CDR3 is TGTGCCAGCTCACGTTCCTCGCCCGGGACAGAGAACACTGAAGCTTTCTTT. J is TRBJ1-1 and V is TRBV18, with TRBD1 identical over 7 bases. This CDR3 contains 17 residues. CDR1 and CDR2 (germline): KGHSH, LQKENI. The V and J ends lost 4 bases and 1 base, in that order; junction bases with no gene match: 12.

The chain combines TRBV2 with TRBJ2-3, with 9 bases fitting TRBD2. V was clipped by 5 bases and J by 6 bases; unmatched bases: 9. Looked up from germline, CDR1 is SNHLY and CDR2 is FYNNEI. The CDR3 is 15 residues long. CDR3 sequence: CASSPGLAPEDTQYF. In DNA, the CDR3 is TGTGCCAGCAGTCCGGGACTAGCTCCTGAGGATACGCAGTATTTT.

The chain combines TRBV5-1 with TRBJ2-5, with D perhaps TRBD1 (6 bases). The germline V gene has CDR1 SGHRS and CDR2 YFSETQ. The V end lost 1 base, the J end lost 2 bases, and 9 bases lay between the germline ends. The CDR3 has 14 residues. CDR3 DNA sequence: TGCGCCAGCAGCTTGACAGGGAATCAAGAGACCCAGTACTTC. Encoded protein: CASSLTGNQETQYF. Drawing the rest from reference TRBV5-1 and TRBJ2-5, the complete variable domain is KAGVTQTPRYLIKTRGQQVTLSCSPISGHRSVSWYQQTPGQGLQFLFEYFSETQRNKGNFPGRFSGRQFSNSRSEMNVSTLELGDSALYLCASSLTGNQETQYFGPGTRLLVL.

The V and J genes are TRBV11-2 and TRBJ2-1; D remains unclear. Germline V gives CDR1 SGHAT, CDR2 FQNNGV. The CDR3 has 15 amino acids. Between the trimmed V and J ends, which lost 5 bases and 8 bases, there was a span of 19 bases. The CDR3 region has the DNA TGTGCCAGCAGCCCTCTCCTTCGAGAAGTCGATGAGCAGTTCTTC. This codes for CASSPLLREVDEQFF.

This clone was detected a few times. The chain links TRBV7-9 to TRBJ2-5, with D perhaps matching TRBD2 (6 bases). The germline gives CDR1 SEHNR, CDR2 FQNEAQ (reference sequence). CDR3 length: 12 residues. V lost 7 bases and J 4 bases, leaving 10 bases between the germline ends. The CDR3, as DNA: TGTGCCAGCAAGGGAGCGGGAGAGACCCAGTACTTC. Protein sequence: CASKGAGETQYF.

CDR3 sequence: CASRETGVGNEQFF. The CDR3 DNA reads as TGTGCCAGCAGAGAAACAGGGGTAGGCAATGAGCAGTTCTTC. V gene TRBV2 combines with J gene TRBJ2-1; TRBD1 matches 7 bases. The V gene's germline CDR1 is SNHLY and CDR2 FYNNEI. The CDR3 is made up of 14 amino acids. With V trimmed by 6 bases and J by 6 bases, 8 bases remained unmatched.

This clone occurred a few times. The rearrangement uses TRBV7-3 and TRBJ2-7; TRBD1 matches at 9 bases. The J segment lost 7 bases and the V segment lost 3 bases, leaving 13 bases of the junction unmatched. The germline V gene encodes CDR1 SGHTA and CDR2 FQGTGA. The CDR3 length is 16 residues. The CDR3 protein is CASSFTGTGPSEEQYF. The CDR3 DNA reads TGTGCCAGCAGCTTCACCGGGACAGGGCCTTCTGAGGAGCAGTACTTC. The full variable domain, in which reference TRBV7-3 and TRBJ2-7 provide the parts outside the CDR3, is GAGVSQTPSNKVTEKGKYVELRCDPISGHTALYWYRQSLGQGPEFLIYFQGTGAADDSGLPNDRFFAVRPEGSVSTLKIQRTERGDSAVYLCASSFTGTGPSEEQYFGPGTRLTVT.

This clone was counted a few times. The chain combines TRBV30 with TRBJ2-5, with TRBD1 matching 7 bases. V was pared by 1 base and J by 4 bases, with 3 bases of the junction left unmatched. CDR1 and CDR2 from the germline V gene are GTSNPN and SVGIG (reference sequence). The CDR3 extends over 13 amino acids. This CDR3 reads CAWSERQGETQYF. The DNA for the CDR3 is TGTGCCTGGAGTGAGAGACAGGGAGAGACCCAGTACTTC.

The chain links TRBV5-8 to TRBJ2-1, with 12 positions matching TRBD2. The CDR3 is made up of 17 amino acids. Germline-derived CDR1 and CDR2 are SGHTS and YDEGEE. The ends lost 4 bases at V and 8 bases at J; junction bases unmatched: 13. The DNA for the CDR3 is TGTGCCAGCAGCAGGCTAGCGGGAGGGCCGCGTGGTGATGAGCAGTTCTTC. As protein: CASSRLAGGPRGDEQFF.

This clone was seen a few times. The rearrangement uses TRBV10-3 and TRBJ1-1; D possibly corresponds to TRBD1 (5 bases). Per germline, CDR1 ENHRY and CDR2 SYGVKD. CDR3 size: 14 residues. V lost 4 bases, J lost 1 base, and 10 bases lay in between. The CDR3 sequence: CAISAGIGNTEAFF. The DNA for the CDR3 is TGTGCCATCAGTGCAGGGATCGGGAACACTGAAGCTTTCTTT.

This clone was observed a few times. This chain links TRBV5-1 with TRBJ2-5, with D perhaps TRBD1 (6 bases). V lost 0 bases to trimming and J lost 1 base, with 16 bases between them. CDR3 size: 17 residues. Germline V lookup: CDR1 SGHRS, CDR2 YFSETQ. DNA for the CDR3: TGCGCCAGCAGCTTGGCTGGGGGCGGGCCCTCCCAAGAGACCCAGTACTTC. It is translated as CASSLAGGGPSQETQYF.

Only a few counts were recorded for this clone. This rearrangement joins TRBV4-2 to TRBJ2-5; no clear D. Germline CDR1 and CDR2: LGHNA and YNFKEQ. Trimming took off 3 bases at V and 9 bases at J, with 17 bases between the two ends. This CDR3 region has 14 residues. CDR3 amino acids: CASSQVGPGVAQYF. The DNA of the CDR3 is TGTGCCAGCAGCCAGGTTGGACCTGGGGTCGCCCAGTACTTC.

This clone was observed a handful of times. The CDR3 sequence: CASSQGRRENYGYTF. CDR3 DNA sequence: TGTGCCAGCAGCCAGGGTCGTCGGGAAAACTATGGCTACACCTTC. This sequence joins TRBV7-9 and TRBJ1-2, with D possibly matching TRBD1 (5 bases). The CDR3 runs to 15 residues. Germline lookup yields CDR1 SEHNR and CDR2 FQNEAQ (reference sequence). Trimming removed 5 bases from V and 2 bases from J, with 15 bases in between.

This chain uses TRBV20-1 with TRBJ2-2; D is ambiguous. The germline V gene has CDR1 DFQATT and CDR2 SNEGSKA (reference sequence). V lost 3 bases and J 8 bases, leaving 7 bases between the germline ends. The CDR3 is 11 amino acids. The CDR3 nucleotides are TGCAGTGCTAGGATTAGAGGGGAGCTGTTTTTT. Protein product: CSARIRGELFF.

There are a few counts of this clone. The chain is built from TRBV2 and TRBJ2-1, with a tentative D call TRBD1 (5 bases). Deletions cut 7 bases from V and 8 bases from J, with 18 bases between. The germline gives CDR1 SNHLY, CDR2 FYNNEI. The CDR3 runs 14 residues. CDR3 nucleotide sequence: TGTGCCAGCATATGGACCCGCACAGGCGATGAGCAGTTCTTC. This translates into CASIWTRTGDEQFF.

The chain couples TRBV27 to TRBJ2-5; D not resolved. The V gene's germline CDR1 is MNHEY and CDR2 SMNVEV (reference sequence). Trimming removed 5 bases at V and 9 bases at J, with 16 bases between. The CDR3 consists of 13 residues. CDR3: CASSPKPVMSQYF. The CDR3 DNA follows: TGTGCCAGCAGTCCCAAGCCAGTCATGTCCCAGTACTTC.